This TCR beta chain was recovered during a study of T-cell reconstitution after alpha-beta-depleted transplantation in children. Notes on the study in general: The high TCRbeta diversity at day 60 in some patients came from surviving recipient T cells and thymic progenitors. Alpha-beta T cells about two months after transplant reportedly derived from several hundred expanded graft clones.

This clonotype was seen repeatedly, ten times or more. No antigen is known for it. Preparation of the TCRbeta library used unique molecular identifiers. TCRdb ran MiXCR on the PCR reads and lists one entry per CDR3 protein. Among fewer than 700,000 distinct CDR3 sequences listed, over 10% were seen once. V was pared by 9 bases and J by 5 bases, with 10 bases of the junction left unmatched. The CDR3 consists of 14 residues. Germline V gene sequence: CDR1 MNHEY, CDR2 SVGAGI. The sequence was collected from a male patient aged 10 to 17 who had a stem cell transplant for acute myeloid leukemia, so the T cells may come from the graft donor. The gene calls are TRBV6-5 and TRBJ2-5; 9 bases line up with TRBD2. This specimen consisted of PBMCs, mostly from graft donor cells, obtained 360 days after TCRalphabeta/CD19-depleted stem cell transplant. CDR3 in amino acids: CASRASGVMETQYF. CDR3 coding DNA: TGTGCCAGTCGGGCTAGCGGGGTGATGGAGACCCAGTACTTC.